This T cell receptor (beta chain) is drawn from a study of shared clonotypes between healthy human individuals. Study-level information: Plates per donor: three CD4 naive, three CD4 memory, two CD8 naive, one CD8 memory. Broader study findings: Clonotype sharing among donors, it was expected, would be affected by sequencing depth. Tissues were not sampled, only blood, and their repertoires likely differ. It was observed that 5% to 6% of naive CD4 clonotypes were shared across a handful of donors.

With respect to this clone: Its antigen is not identified.

Germline CDR1 and CDR2: MNHNY and SVGAGI (reference sequence). This CDR3 region has 14 residues. V shed 4 bases and J shed 0 bases, with 9 bases lying between them. The method was immunoSEQ multiplex PCR; TCRdb's version includes in-frame clones alone and lacks a portion of them. The sample lists 2 million or so clones; about 95% were seen once. The chain carries TRBV6-6 and TRBJ1-1; maybe TRBD1 (5 bases). The sequence came from a young man in good health. Sequenced input: naive CD4+ T cells sorted from blood. Noted subset: CD45RA+ positively selected. CDR3 loop: CASSWRGMNTEAFF. The CDR3 DNA is TGTGCCAGCAGTTGGCGGGGCATGAACACTGAAGCTTTCTTT.